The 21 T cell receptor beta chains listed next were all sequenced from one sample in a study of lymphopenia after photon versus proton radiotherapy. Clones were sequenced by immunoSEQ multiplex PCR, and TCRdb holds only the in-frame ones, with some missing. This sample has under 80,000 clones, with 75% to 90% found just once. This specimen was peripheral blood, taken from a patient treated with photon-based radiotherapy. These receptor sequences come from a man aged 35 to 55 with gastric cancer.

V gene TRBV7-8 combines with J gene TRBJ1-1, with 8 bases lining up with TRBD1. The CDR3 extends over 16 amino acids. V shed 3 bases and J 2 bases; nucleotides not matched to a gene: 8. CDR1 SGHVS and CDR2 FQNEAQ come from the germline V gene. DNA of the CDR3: TGTGCCAGCAGCTTCCCCTCAGGGGGCATTAACACTGAAGCTTTCTTT. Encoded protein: CASSFPSGGINTEAFF.

The DNA of the CDR3 is TGTGCCAGCAGCTCGGGACGGTACTACGAGCAGTACTTC. The encoded protein is CASSSGRYYEQYF. The V and J genes are TRBV5-4 and TRBJ2-7; tentatively, D is TRBD1 or TRBD2 (5 bases each). V gave up 3 bases and J gave up 3 bases, with 10 bases separating them. CDR3 length: 13 amino acids. CDR1 is SGHNT and CDR2 is YYREEE in the germline V gene (reference sequence).

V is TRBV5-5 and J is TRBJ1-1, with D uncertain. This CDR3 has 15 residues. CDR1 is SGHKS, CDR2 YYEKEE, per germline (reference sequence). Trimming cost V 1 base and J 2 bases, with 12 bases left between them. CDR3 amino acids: CASSLRESVNTEAFF. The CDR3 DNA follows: TGTGCCAGCAGCTTGAGAGAGTCGGTAAACACTGAAGCTTTCTTT.

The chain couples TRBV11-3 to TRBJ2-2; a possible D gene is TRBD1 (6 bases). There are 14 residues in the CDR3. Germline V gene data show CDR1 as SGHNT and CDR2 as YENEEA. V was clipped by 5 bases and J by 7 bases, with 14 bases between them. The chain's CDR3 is CASSLGQGFGELFF. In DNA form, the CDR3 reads TGTGCCAGCAGCCTAGGGCAGGGGTTCGGGGAGCTGTTTTTT.

The CDR3 spells CASSVAGTGGYEQYF. In DNA, the CDR3 is TGTGCCAGCAGCGTAGCGGGAACAGGGGGATACGAGCAGTACTTC. V and J are TRBV9 and TRBJ2-7; 8 bases are a match to TRBD1. V gave up 0 bases and J gave up 4 bases; unmatched junction bases: 6. Germline lookup yields CDR1 SGDLS and CDR2 YYNGEE. The CDR3 sequence is 15 residues long.

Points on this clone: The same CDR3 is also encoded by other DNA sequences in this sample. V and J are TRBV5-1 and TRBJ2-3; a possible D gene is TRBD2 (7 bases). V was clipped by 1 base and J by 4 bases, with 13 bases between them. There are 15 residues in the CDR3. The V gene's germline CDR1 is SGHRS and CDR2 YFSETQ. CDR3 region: CASSLRGAGPDTQYF. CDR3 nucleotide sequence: TGCGCCAGCAGCTTGCGGGGGGCCGGTCCAGATACGCAGTATTTT.

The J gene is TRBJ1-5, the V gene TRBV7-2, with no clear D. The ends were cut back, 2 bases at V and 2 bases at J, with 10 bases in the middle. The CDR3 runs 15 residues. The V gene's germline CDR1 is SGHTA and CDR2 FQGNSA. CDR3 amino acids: CASSLQSGGNQPQHF. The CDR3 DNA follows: TGTGCCAGCAGCTTACAGTCAGGCGGCAATCAGCCCCAGCATTTT.

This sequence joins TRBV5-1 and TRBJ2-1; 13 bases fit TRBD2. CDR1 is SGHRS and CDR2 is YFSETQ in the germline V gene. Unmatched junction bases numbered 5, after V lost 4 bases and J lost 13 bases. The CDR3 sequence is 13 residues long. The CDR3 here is CASSSGTSGDQFF. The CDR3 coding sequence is TGCGCCAGCAGCAGCGGGACTAGCGGGGACCAGTTCTTC.

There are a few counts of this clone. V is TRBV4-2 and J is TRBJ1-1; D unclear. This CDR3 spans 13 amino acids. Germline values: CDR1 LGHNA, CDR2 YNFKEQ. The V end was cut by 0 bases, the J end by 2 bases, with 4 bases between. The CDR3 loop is CASSQEQNTEAFF. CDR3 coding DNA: TGTGCCAGCAGCCAAGAGCAAAACACTGAAGCTTTCTTT.

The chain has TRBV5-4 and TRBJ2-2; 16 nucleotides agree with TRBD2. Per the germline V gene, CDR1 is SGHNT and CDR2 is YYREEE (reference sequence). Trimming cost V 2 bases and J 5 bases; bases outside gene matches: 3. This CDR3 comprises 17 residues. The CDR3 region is CASSFLGLAGGTGELFF. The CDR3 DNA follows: TGTGCCAGCAGCTTCCTGGGACTAGCGGGGGGGACCGGGGAGCTGTTTTTT.

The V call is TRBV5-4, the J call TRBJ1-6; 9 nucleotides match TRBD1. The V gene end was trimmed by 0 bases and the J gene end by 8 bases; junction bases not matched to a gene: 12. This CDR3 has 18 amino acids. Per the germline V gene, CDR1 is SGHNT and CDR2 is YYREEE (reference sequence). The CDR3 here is CASSLVRGDRVKDSPLHF. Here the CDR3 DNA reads TGTGCCAGCAGCTTGGTACGGGGGGACAGGGTTAAGGATTCACCCCTCCACTTT.

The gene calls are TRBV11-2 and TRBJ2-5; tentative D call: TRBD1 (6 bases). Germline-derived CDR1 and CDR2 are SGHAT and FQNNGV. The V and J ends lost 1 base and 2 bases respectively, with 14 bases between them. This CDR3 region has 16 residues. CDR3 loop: CASSLGTDFLQETQYF. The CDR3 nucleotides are TGTGCCAGCAGCTTAGGGACAGACTTCCTTCAAGAGACCCAGTACTTC.

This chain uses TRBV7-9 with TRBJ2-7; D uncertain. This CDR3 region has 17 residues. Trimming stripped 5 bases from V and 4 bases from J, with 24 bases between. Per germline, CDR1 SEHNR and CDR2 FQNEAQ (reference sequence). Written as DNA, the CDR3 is TGTGCCAGCAGCGATAAATATGGGGTTTCTTTTATTTACGAGCAGTACTTC. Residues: CASSDKYGVSFIYEQYF.

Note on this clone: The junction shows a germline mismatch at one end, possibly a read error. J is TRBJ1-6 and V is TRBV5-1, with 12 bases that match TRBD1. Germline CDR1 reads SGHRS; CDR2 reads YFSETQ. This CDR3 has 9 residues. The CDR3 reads CASQGQGAF. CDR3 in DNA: TGCGCCAGTCAGGGACAGGGGGCGTTC.

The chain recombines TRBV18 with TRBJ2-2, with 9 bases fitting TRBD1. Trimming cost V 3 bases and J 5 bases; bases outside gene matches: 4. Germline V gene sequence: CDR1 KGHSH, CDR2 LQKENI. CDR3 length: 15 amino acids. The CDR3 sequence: CASSPQDRGTGELFF. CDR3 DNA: TGTGCCAGCTCACCCCAGGACAGGGGAACCGGGGAGCTGTTTTTT.

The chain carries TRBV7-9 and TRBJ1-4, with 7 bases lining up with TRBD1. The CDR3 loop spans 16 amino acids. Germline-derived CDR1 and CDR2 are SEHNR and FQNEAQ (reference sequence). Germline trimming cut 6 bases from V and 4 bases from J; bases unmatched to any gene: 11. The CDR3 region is CASRSSGTVINEKLFF. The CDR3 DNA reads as TGTGCCAGCAGGTCGTCCGGGACAGTAATTAATGAAAAACTGTTTTTT.

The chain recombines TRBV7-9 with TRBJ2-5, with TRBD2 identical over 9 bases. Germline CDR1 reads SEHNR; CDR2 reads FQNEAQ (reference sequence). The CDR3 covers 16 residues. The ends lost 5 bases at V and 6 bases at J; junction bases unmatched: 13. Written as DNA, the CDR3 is TGTGCCAGCAGCCCAGAGAGGCGGGGGGGCGAAAAGACCCAGTACTTC. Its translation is CASSPERRGGEKTQYF.

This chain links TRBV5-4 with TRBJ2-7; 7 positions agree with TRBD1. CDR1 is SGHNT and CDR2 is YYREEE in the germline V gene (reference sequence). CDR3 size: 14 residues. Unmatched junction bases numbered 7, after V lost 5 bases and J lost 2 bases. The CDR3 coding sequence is TGTGCCAGCAGTACCGGGACAGAGCCCTACGAGCAGTACTTC. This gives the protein CASSTGTEPYEQYF.

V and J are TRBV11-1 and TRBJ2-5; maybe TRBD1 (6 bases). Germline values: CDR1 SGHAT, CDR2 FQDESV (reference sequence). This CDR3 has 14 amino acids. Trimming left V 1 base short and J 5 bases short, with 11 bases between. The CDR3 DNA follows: TGTGCCAGCAGCTTAGGCAGGGGCCGGGAGACCCAGTACTTC. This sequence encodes CASSLGRGRETQYF.

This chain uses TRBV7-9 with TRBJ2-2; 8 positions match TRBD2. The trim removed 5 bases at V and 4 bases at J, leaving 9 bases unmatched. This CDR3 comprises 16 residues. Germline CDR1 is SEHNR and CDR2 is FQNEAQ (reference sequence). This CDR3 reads CASSLNRGGPTGELFF. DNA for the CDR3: TGTGCCAGCAGCCTAAACCGGGGGGGCCCCACCGGGGAGCTGTTTTTT. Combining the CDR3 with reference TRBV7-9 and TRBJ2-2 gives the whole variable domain DTGVSQNPRHKITKRGQNVTFRCDPISEHNRLYWYRQTLGQGPEFLTYFQNEAQLEKSRLLSDRFSAERPKGSFSTLEIQRTEQGDSAMYLCASSLNRGGPTGELFFGEGSRLTVL.

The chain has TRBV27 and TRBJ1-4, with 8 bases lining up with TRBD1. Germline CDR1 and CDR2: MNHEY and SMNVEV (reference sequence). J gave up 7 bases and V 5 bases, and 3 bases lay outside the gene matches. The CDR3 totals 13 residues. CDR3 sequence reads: CASSNRGVEKLFF. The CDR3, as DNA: TGTGCCAGCAGTAACAGGGGGGTTGAAAAACTGTTTTTT.